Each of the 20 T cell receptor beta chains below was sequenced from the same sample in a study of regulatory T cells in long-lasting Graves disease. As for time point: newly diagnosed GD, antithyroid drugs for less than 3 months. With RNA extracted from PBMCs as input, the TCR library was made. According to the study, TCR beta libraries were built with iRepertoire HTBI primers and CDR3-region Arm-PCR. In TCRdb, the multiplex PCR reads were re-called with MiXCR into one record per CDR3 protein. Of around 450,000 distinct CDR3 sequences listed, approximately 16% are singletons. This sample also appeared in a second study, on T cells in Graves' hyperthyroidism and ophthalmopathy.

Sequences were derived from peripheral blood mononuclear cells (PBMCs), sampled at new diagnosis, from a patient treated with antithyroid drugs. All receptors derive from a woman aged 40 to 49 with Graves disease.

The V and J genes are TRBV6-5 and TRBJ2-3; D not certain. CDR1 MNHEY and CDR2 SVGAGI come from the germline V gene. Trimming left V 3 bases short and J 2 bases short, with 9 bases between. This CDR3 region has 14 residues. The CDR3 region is CASSYLRNTDTQYF. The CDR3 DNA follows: TGTGCCAGCAGTTATTTGCGCAACACAGATACGCAGTATTTT.

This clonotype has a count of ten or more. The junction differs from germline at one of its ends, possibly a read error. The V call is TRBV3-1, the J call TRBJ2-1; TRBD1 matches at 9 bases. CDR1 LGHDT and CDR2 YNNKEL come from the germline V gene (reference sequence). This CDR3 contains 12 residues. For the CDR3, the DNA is TGTGCCGGCAGCACGCGGACAGGGGCCTTTTTCTTC. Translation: CAGSTRTGAFFF.

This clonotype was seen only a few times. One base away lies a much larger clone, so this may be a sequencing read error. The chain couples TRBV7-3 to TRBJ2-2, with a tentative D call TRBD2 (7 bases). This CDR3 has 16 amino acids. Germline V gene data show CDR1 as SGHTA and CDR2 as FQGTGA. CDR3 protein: CASSLYGGRNTGELSF. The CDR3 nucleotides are TGTGCCAGCAGCTTATACGGGGGGCGCAACACCGGGGAGCTGTCTTTT.

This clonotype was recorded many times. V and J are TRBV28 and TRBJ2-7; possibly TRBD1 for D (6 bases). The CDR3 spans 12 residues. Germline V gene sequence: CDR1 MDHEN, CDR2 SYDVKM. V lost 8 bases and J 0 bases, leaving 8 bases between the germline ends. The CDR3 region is CASEDSSYEQYF. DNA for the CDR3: TGTGCCAGCGAGGACAGCTCCTACGAGCAGTACTTC.

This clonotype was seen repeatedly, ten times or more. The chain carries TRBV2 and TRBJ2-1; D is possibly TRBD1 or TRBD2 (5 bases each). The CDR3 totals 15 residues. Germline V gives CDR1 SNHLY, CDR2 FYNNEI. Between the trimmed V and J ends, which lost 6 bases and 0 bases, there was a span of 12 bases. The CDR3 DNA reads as TGTGCCAGCAGAGAGGGACGTAGCTCCTACAATGAGCAGTTCTTC. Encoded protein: CASREGRSSYNEQFF. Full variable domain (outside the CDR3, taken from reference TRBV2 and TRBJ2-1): EPEVTQTPSHQVTQMGQEVILRCVPISNHLYFYWYRQILGQKVEFLVSFYNNEISEKSEIFDDQFSVERPDGSNFTLKIRSTKLEDSAMYFCASREGRSSYNEQFFGPGTRLTVL.

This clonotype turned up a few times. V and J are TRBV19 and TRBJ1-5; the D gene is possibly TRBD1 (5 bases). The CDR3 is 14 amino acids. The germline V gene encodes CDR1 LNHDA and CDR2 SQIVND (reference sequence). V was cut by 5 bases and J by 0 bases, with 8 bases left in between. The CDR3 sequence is CASSYRNSNQPQHF. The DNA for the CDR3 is TGTGCCAGTAGTTACAGGAATAGCAATCAGCCCCAGCATTTT.

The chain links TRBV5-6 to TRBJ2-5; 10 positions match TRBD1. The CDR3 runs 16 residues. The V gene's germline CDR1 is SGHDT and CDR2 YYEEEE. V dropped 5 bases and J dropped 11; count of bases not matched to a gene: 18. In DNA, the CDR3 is TGTGCCAGCAGTTCCGACAGGGGGCTACTGTACAATGAGCAGTACTTC. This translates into CASSSDRGLLYNEQYF. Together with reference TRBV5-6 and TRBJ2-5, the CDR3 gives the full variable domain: DAGVTQSPTHLIKTRGQQVTLRCSPKSGHDTVSWYQQALGQGPQFIFQYYEEEERQRGNFPDRFSGHQFPNYSSELNVNALLLGDSALYLCASSSDRGLLYNEQYFGPGTRLLVL.

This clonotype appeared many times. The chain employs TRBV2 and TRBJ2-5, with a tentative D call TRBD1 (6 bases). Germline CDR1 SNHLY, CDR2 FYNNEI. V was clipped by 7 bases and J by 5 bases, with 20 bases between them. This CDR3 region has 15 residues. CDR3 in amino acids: CASKTLRGTGETQYF. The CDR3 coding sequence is TGTGCCAGCAAAACGCTTAGGGGGACCGGGGAGACCCAGTACTTC.

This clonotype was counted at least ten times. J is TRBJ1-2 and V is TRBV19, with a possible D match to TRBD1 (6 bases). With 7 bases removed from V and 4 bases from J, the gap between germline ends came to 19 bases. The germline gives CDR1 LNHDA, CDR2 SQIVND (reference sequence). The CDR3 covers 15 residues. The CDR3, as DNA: TGTGCCAGTAAGGAAGTGGGGCAGACAGGCTATGGCTACACCTTC. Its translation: CASKEVGQTGYGYTF.

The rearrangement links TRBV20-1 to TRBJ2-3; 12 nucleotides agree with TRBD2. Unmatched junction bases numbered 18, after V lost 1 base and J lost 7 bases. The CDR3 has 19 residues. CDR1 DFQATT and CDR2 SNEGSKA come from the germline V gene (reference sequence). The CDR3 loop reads CSARGLTLAGGAPPNTQYF. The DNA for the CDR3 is TGCAGTGCTAGAGGTCTCACGCTAGCGGGAGGGGCCCCCCCGAATACGCAGTATTTT.

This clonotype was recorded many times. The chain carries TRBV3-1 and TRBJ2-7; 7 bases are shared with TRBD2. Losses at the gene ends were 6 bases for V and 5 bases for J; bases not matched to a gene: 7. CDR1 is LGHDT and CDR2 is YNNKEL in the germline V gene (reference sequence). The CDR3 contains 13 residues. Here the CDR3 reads CASRPGEGNEQYF. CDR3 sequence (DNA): TGTGCCAGCAGGCCGGGGGAGGGGAACGAGCAGTACTTC.

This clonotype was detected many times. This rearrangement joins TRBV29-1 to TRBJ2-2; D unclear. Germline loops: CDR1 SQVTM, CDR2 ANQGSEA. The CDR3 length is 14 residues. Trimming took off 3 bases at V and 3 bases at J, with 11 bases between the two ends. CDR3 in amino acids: CSVDLGLDTGELFF. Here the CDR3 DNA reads TGCAGCGTTGATCTCGGCCTGGACACCGGGGAGCTGTTTTTT.

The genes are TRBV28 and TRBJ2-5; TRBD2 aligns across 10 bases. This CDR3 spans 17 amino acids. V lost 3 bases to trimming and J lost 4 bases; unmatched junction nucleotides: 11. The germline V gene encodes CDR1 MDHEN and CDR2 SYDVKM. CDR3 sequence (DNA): TGTGCCAGCAGTTTTGCGGGGCGGCTAGCGGGAGCAGAGACCCAGTACTTC. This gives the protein CASSFAGRLAGAETQYF.

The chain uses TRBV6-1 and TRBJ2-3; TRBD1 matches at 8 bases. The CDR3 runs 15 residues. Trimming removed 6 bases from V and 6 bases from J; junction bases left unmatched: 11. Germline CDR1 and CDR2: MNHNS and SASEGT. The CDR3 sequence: CASRKNQGAGDTQYF. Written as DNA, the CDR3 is TGTGCCAGCAGAAAAAATCAGGGGGCGGGTGATACGCAGTATTTT.

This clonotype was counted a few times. CDR3 amino acids: CASSMDDWEGQPQHF. CDR3 DNA sequence: TGTGCCAGTAGTATGGATGACTGGGAAGGACAGCCCCAGCATTTT. The V call is TRBV19, the J call TRBJ1-5; no reliable D call. Germline assignment: CDR1 LNHDA and CDR2 SQIVND (reference sequence). Trimming removed 3 bases from V and 7 bases from J, with 16 bases in between. This CDR3 comprises 15 residues. Full variable domain (rest looked up from reference TRBV19 and TRBJ1-5): DGGITQSPKYLFRKEGQNVTLSCEQNLNHDAMYWYRQDPGQGLRLIYYSQIVNDFQKGDIAEGYSVSREKKESFPLTVTSAQKNPTAFYLCASSMDDWEGQPQHFGDGTRLSIL.

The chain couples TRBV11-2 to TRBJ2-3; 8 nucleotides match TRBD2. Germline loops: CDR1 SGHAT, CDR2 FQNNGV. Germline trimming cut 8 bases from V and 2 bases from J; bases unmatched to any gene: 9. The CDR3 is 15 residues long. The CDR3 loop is CASDVWTSNTDTQYF. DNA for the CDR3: TGTGCCAGCGATGTATGGACTAGCAACACAGATACGCAGTATTTT.

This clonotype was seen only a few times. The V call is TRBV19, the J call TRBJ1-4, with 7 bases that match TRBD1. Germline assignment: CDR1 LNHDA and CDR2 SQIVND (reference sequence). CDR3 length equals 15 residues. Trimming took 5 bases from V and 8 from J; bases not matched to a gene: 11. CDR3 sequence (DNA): TGTGCCAGTAGTTATACAGGGGAGGGAGGAGAAAAACTGTTTTTT. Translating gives CASSYTGEGGEKLFF.

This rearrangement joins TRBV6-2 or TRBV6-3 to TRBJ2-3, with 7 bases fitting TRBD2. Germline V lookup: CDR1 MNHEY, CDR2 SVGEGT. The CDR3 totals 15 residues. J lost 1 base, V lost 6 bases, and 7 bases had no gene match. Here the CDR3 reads CASSVRERGTDTQYF. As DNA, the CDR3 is TGTGCCAGCAGCGTGCGGGAGAGGGGCACAGATACGCAGTATTTT.

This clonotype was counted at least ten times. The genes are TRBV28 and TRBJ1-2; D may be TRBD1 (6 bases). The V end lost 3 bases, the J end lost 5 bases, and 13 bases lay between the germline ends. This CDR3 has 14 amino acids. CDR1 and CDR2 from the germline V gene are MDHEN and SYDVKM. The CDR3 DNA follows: TGTGCCAGCAGTTTTACAGGGAAAGGGTATGGCTACACCTTC. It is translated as CASSFTGKGYGYTF.

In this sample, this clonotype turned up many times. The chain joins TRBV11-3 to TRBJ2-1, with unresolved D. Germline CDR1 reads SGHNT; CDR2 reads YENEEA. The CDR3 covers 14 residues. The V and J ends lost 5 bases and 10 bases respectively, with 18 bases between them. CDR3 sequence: CASSPSRLAYEQFF. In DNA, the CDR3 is TGTGCCAGCAGCCCCTCCCGGCTGGCGTACGAGCAGTTCTTC.